These T cell receptor beta chains were read from a single sample in a study of graft-versus-host responses after intestinal transplantation. Data came from immunoSEQ multiplex PCR; TCRdb stores just in-frame clones and leaves some out. The sample has 35,000 to 55,000 clones, over 80% seen once. Sequenced here: PBMCs, sampled more than 750 days after a first intestinal transplant, on the day of a second. The receptors come from a human patient who received an intestinal transplant, so some T cells may come from the graft donor. The CDR3 runs from the conserved cysteine through the conserved F or W. Fields, in order: J gene, V gene, D gene, CDR3 DNA, CDR3 protein. D genes are given only for firm matches.

j_call: TRBJ1-2; v_call: TRBV29-1; d_call: NA; cdr3_nt: TGCAGCGTTGTGGGCAGGCTCACCTATGGCTACACCTTC; cdr3_aa: CSVVGRLTYGYTF
j_call: TRBJ1-1; v_call: TRBV5-1; d_call: NA; cdr3_nt: TGCGCCAGCAGCCACGGATCGAACACTGAAGCTTTCTTT; cdr3_aa: CASSHGSNTEAFF
j_call: TRBJ2-7; v_call: TRBV9; d_call: TRBD2; cdr3_nt: TGTGCCAGCAGCGAGGGGACTAGCGGGATCCACGAGCAGTACTTC; cdr3_aa: CASSEGTSGIHEQYF
j_call: TRBJ2-5; v_call: TRBV7-3; d_call: NA; cdr3_nt: TGTGCCAGCAGCTCCGGCCAATCCCAAGAGACCCAGTACTTC; cdr3_aa: CASSSGQSQETQYF
j_call: TRBJ2-6; v_call: TRBV4-2; d_call: TRBD1; cdr3_nt: TGTGCCAGCAGCCCGACAGGGGGCTCTGGGGCCAACGTCCTGACTTTC; cdr3_aa: CASSPTGGSGANVLTF
j_call: TRBJ1-5; v_call: TRBV19; d_call: TRBD1; cdr3_nt: TGTGCCAGTAGTACAACACAGGGGAAACAGCCCCAGCATTTT; cdr3_aa: CASSTTQGKQPQHF
j_call: TRBJ2-3; v_call: TRBV7-6; d_call: NA; cdr3_nt: TGTGCCAGCAGCCCCTACAGGACTAGCACAGATACGCAGTATTTT; cdr3_aa: CASSPYRTSTDTQYF
j_call: TRBJ1-5; v_call: TRBV7-2; d_call: NA; cdr3_nt: TGTGCCAGCAGCTTATGGGGCGGTAGCAATCAGCCCCAGCATTTT; cdr3_aa: CASSLWGGSNQPQHF
j_call: TRBJ2-7; v_call: TRBV6-5; d_call: NA; cdr3_nt: TGTGCCAGCAGTTCTGAGACCCTAGGGCGCTACGAGCAGTACTTC; cdr3_aa: CASSSETLGRYEQYF
j_call: TRBJ2-5; v_call: TRBV7-9; d_call: TRBD2; cdr3_nt: TGTGCCAGCAGCTTCAATAGCGGGACCCACCAAGAGACCCAGTACTTC; cdr3_aa: CASSFNSGTHQETQYF
j_call: TRBJ2-5; v_call: TRBV9; d_call: NA; cdr3_nt: TGTGCCAGCAGCCCCACTCAAGGTGGGACCCAGTACTTC; cdr3_aa: CASSPTQGGTQYF
j_call: TRBJ2-1; v_call: TRBV2; d_call: TRBD2; cdr3_nt: TGTGCCAGCAGTGAACTAGCGGGACTCGTCAATGAGCAGTTCTTC; cdr3_aa: CASSELAGLVNEQFF
j_call: TRBJ1-6; v_call: TRBV6-5; d_call: NA; cdr3_nt: TGTGCCAGCAGTTACTTGGAGGGAGCTTCACCCCTCCACTTT; cdr3_aa: CASSYLEGASPLHF
j_call: TRBJ2-3; v_call: TRBV5-1; d_call: NA; cdr3_nt: TGCGCCAGCAGCTTGGCCACAGATACGCAGTATTTT; cdr3_aa: CASSLATDTQYF
j_call: TRBJ2-1; v_call: TRBV28; d_call: NA; cdr3_nt: TGTGCCAGCAGTTTGGTAGGATACAATGAGCAGTTCTTC; cdr3_aa: CASSLVGYNEQFF